The sequence of this TCR beta chain was determined in a study of T cells in Graves' hyperthyroidism and ophthalmopathy. RNA transcripts yielded amplified TCR beta CDR3 regions. HTBI primers were the set used in a first-round RT-PCR of the TCR CDR3. Each CDR3 protein gets one entry after TCRdb re-called the multiplex PCR reads with MiXCR. This sample carries 500,000 to 750,000 distinct CDR3 sequences, approximately 15% of them seen once, and the ten largest clones take about 6.6%. The sample holds many counts of this clonotype. There are 16 residues in the CDR3. Trimming took off 1 base at V and 6 bases at J, with 19 bases between the two ends.

The sequencing input was blood. The rearrangement joins TRBV12-3 or TRBV12-4 to TRBJ2-7; TRBD2 is a possible D gene (5 bases). This sequence was found in a woman aged 18-29 years with Graves' ophthalmopathy. CDR3 bases: TGTGCCAGCAGTTTAGTGTCGGACCGGGGATGGATCGAGCAGTACTTC. This codes for CASSLVSDRGWIEQYF.